This record looks at one T cell receptor beta chain sequence and its context. Antigen specificity is unknown. Treatment described: some 20 received Ad26.COV2.S at low or high dose, single or two shots; 5 received placebo; per-sample allocation not given. Sampling was done on day 63 after the first vaccine or placebo injection. Boston supplied an adult donor aged 18-55 years. As its vector, the vaccine had Ad26, which expressed Wuhan-strain SARS-CoV-2 spike. These data originate in a study of Ad26.COV2.S vaccination and SARS-CoV-2 variants. Study-wide context: A participant enrolled in the COV1001 Ad26.COV2.S trial arm provided the sample.

Data came from immunoSEQ multiplex PCR; TCRdb stores just in-frame clones and leaves some out. There are some 320,000 clones in the sample; just over 85% occur only once, and 1.5% to 2.5% lies in the top ten. Germline V gene lookup returns CDR1 LGHDT and CDR2 YNNKEL (reference sequence). The CDR3 consists of 16 residues. V lost 5 bases, J lost 0 bases, and 11 bases lay in between. Findings and caveats of the study: The study found higher spike-specific TCR breadth in vaccine than placebo recipients.

The sequence was obtained from a person between 18 and 65 years old who received the Ad26.COV2.S COVID-19 vaccine or a placebo. This sample comprised peripheral blood, obtained in a trial of Ad26.COV2.S vaccine versus placebo. The chain joins TRBV3-1 (or the pseudogene TRBV3-2) to TRBJ2-6, with D maybe TRBD1 (6 bases). Here the CDR3 DNA reads TGTGCCAGCAGCTCACCAGGGGACTCTGGGGCCAACGTCCTGACTTTC. Encoded protein: CASSSPGDSGANVLTF.